This TCR beta chain was observed in a study of T-cell reconstitution after alpha-beta-depleted transplantation in children. This CDR3 contains 15 residues. Trimming removed 6 bases from V and 3 bases from J; junction bases left unmatched: 10. Germline CDR1 reads SEHNR; CDR2 reads FQNEAQ (reference sequence). The TCRbeta library was prepared with unique molecular identifiers. TCRdb reprocessed the PCR reads with MiXCR, giving one entry per CDR3 protein. The data hold 250,000 to 350,000 distinct CDR3 sequences, with 9.9% observed a single time. This TCR derives from a human donor who donated a stem cell graft to a child with SCID. The sequencing used PBMCs from the stem cell graft donor, collected from the stem cell graft. The chain recombines TRBV7-9 with TRBJ2-5, with TRBD1 matching over 7 bases. The CDR3 loop reads CASSDLGQEKETQYF. The CDR3 DNA reads TGTGCCAGCAGTGACCTAGGACAGGAGAAAGAGACCCAGTACTTC.